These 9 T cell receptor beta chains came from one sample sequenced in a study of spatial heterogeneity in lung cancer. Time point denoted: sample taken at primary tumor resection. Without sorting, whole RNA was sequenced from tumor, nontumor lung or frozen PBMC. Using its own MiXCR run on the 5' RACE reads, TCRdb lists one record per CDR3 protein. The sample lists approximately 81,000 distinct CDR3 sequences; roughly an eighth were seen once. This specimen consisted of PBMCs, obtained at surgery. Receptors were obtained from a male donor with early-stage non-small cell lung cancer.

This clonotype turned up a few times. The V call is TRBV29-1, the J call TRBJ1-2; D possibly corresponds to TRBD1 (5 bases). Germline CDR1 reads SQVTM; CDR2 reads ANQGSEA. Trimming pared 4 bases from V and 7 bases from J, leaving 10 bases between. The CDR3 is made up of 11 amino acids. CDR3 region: CSVGTRSGYTF. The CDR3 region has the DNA TGCAGCGTTGGGACACGGAGTGGCTACACCTTC.

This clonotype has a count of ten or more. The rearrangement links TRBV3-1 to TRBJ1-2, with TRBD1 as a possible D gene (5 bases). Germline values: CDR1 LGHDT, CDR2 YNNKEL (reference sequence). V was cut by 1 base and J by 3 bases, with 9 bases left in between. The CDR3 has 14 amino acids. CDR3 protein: CASSQVRDHYGYTF. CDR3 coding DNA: TGTGCCAGCAGCCAAGTCAGGGACCACTATGGCTACACCTTC. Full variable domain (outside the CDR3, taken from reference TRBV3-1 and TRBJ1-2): DTAVSQTPKYLVTQMGNDKSIKCEQNLGHDTMYWYKQDSKKFLKIMFSYNNKELIINETVPNRFSPKSPDKAHLNLHINSLELGDSAVYFCASSQVRDHYGYTFGSGTRLTVV.

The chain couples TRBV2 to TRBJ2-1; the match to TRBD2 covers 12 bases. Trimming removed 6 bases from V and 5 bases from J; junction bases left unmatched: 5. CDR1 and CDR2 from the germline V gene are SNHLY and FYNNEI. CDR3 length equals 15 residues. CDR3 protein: CASRKRTSGNNEQFF. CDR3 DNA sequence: TGTGCCAGCAGAAAGAGGACTAGCGGGAACAATGAGCAGTTCTTC.

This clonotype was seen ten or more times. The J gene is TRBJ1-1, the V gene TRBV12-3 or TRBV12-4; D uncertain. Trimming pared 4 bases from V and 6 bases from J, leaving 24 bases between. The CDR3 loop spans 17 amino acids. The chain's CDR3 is CASSSLHWQALLAEAFF. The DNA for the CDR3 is TGTGCCAGCAGTTCCTTACACTGGCAGGCGTTGTTGGCTGAAGCTTTCTTT.

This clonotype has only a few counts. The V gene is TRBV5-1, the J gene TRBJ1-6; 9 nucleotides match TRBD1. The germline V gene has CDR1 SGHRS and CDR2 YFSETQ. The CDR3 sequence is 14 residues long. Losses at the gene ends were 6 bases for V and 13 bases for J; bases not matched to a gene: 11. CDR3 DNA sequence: TGCGCCAGCAACCCGGGACAGGGACTTCGGCCCCTCCACTTT. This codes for CASNPGQGLRPLHF.

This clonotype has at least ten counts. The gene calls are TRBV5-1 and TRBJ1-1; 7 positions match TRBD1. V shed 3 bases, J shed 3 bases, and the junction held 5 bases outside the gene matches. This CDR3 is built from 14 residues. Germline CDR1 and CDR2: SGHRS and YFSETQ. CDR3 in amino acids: CASSSKGTDTEAFF. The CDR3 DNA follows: TGCGCCAGCAGCTCAAAAGGGACAGACACTGAAGCTTTCTTT. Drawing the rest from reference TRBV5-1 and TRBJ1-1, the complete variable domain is KAGVTQTPRYLIKTRGQQVTLSCSPISGHRSVSWYQQTPGQGLQFLFEYFSETQRNKGNFPGRFSGRQFSNSRSEMNVSTLELGDSALYLCASSSKGTDTEAFFGQGTRLTVV.

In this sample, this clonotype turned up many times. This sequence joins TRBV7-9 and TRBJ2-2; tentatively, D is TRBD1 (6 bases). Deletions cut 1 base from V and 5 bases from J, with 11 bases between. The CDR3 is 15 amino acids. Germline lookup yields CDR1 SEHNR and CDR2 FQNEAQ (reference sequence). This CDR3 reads CASSLGQVGTGELFF. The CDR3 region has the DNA TGTGCCAGCAGCTTAGGACAGGTCGGAACCGGGGAGCTGTTTTTT.

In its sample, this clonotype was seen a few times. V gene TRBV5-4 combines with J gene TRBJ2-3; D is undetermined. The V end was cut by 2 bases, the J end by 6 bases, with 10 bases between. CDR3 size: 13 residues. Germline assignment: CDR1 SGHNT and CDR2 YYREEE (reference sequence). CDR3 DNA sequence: TGTGCCAGCAGCTTCCCCAAAGGGGATACGCAGTATTTT. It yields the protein CASSFPKGDTQYF.

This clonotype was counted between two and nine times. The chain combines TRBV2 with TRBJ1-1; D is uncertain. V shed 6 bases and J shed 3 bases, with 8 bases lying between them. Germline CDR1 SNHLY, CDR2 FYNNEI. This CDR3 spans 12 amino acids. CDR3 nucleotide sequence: TGTGCCAGCAGAATGGAGGACACTGAAGCTTTCTTT. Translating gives CASRMEDTEAFF. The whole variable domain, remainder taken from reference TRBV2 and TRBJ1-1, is EPEVTQTPSHQVTQMGQEVILRCVPISNHLYFYWYRQILGQKVEFLVSFYNNEISEKSEIFDDQFSVERPDGSNFTLKIRSTKLEDSAMYFCASRMEDTEAFFGQGTRLTVV.